This T cell receptor (beta chain) was sequenced during a study of spatial heterogeneity in lung cancer (dated by TCRdb to the late 2010s). Looking at the study overall: More beta-chain than alpha-chain transcripts were consistently detected, likely reflecting higher beta-chain transcript abundance. In the raw uncorrected reads, each unique combination of TCR and UMI appeared more than ten times on average. Nonsynonymous mutation counts, determined by whole-exome sequencing of tumor tissue, were related to TCR repertoire features. In non-small cell lung cancer, the study quantitatively compared TCR alpha and beta repertoires across several tumor regions, matched nontumor lung, and blood. Both alpha and beta chains were TCR-sequenced in approximately 200 tumor regions, around 64 matched nontumor lung samples and roughly 50 PBMC samples obtained at surgery. TCR transcript counts in tumor regions correlated strongly with a T cell transcriptional module score from matched bulk RNA-seq.

V is clipped by 5 bases and J by 7 bases, and the sequence between their germline boundaries is 14 bases long. CDR3 length: 13 amino acids, cysteine to phenylalanine. Solely the CDR3 DNA is kept, with 39 bases framed from the first base. CDR1 SEHNR and CDR2 FQNEAQ are derived from the germline V gene (reference sequence). The time point label corresponds to: sample taken at primary tumor resection. Donors were around 69 patients with early-stage, untreated non-small cell lung cancer from the lung TRACERx cohort. TCR sequencing used whole RNA extracted from tumor and nontumor lung tissue, or from cryopreserved PBMC samples, without cell sorting. A patient was chosen for TCR sequencing only when enough RNA was available from at least two tumor regions. Before selection, tumor and adjacent nontumor lung specimens were reviewed by a lung pathologist. Overall results and qualifications from the work: Additional single-cell paired TCR alpha and beta sequencing was considered necessary to confirm, at a functional level, the hypothesis that regional TCRs recognize regional mutations. Counts of ubiquitous and regional expanded TCRs were found to correlate with counts of ubiquitous and regional nonsynonymous mutations, respectively. TCR-seq coverage of tumor T cells was estimated at only about 7% for alpha chains and 13% for beta chains. The number of expanded intratumoral alpha and beta TCRs correlated with the tumor nonsynonymous mutation count.

Points on this clonotype: The clone's antigen remains unknown. No clone much larger than this one lies a single base away; base qualities are absent. In a library made to pick up alpha chains, this beta chain is a stray read with a size that means little.

The library was prepared using 5' RACE. Data came from a NextSeq 500. To allow correction of PCR and sequencing errors, the TCR library protocol tagged every TCR cDNA molecule with a unique molecular identifier. Concerning the study's data processing: Decombinator tools were used for TCR identification, UMI-based error correction and CDR3 extraction. Expanded TCRs were defined as those above a frequency of 2 per 1,000, corresponding to the top 1% of the tumor frequency distribution. Expanded tumor TCRs statistically deemed absent (corrected P<0.05) from at least one tumor region were classed as regional, and all other expanded tumor TCRs were classed as ubiquitous. Each repertoire was subsampled 100 times to 5,000 TCRs, after which Renyi diversity was computed with the R vegan package. CDR3 similarity networks were built from amino acid triplet string-kernel similarity, with CDR3s being connected when pairwise similarity was above 0.82. Using fastp at Q25 and MiXCR, TCRdb reprocessed the public reads and kept productive beta chains. Merged by CDR3 protein, the rows form single entries marked with the most common genes and DNA. These V and J calls are TCRdb output, not the study's own analysis. The sample table records 9,000 to 13,000 distinct CDR3 sequences; 9.5% to 15% of these occur just once. The leading ten clones occupy roughly a tenth of the sample.

Sequenced material: lung tumor tissue, taken at surgery. The source of this sequence is a male donor with early-stage non-small cell lung cancer. In this chain, TRBV7-9 is recombined with TRBJ1-2; D gene: possibly TRBD1, on 6 matching bases. Here is the DNA: TGTGCCAGCAGCCCGTCCCAGGGGTTTGGCTACACCTTC. It encodes CASSPSQGFGYTF.